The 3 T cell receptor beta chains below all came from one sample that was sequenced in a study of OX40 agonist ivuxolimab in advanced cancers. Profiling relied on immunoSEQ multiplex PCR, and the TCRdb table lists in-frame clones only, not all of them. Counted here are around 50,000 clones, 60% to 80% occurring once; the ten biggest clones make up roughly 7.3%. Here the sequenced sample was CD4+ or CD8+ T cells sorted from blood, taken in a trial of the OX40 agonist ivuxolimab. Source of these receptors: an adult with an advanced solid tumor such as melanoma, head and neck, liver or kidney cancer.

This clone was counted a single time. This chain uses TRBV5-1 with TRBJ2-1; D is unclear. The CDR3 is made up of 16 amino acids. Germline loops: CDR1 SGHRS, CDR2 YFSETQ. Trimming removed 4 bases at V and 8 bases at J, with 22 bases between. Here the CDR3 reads CASSARGQSRADEQFF. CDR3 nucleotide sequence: TGCGCCAGCAGCGCCCGCGGCCAAAGCAGAGCCGATGAGCAGTTCTTC.

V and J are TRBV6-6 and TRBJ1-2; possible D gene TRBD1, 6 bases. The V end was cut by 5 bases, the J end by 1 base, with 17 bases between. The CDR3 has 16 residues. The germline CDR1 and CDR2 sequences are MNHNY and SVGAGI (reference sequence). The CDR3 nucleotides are TGTGCCAGCAGTCCCTCCCGACAGGTGCTTAACTATGGCTACACCTTC. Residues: CASSPSRQVLNYGYTF.

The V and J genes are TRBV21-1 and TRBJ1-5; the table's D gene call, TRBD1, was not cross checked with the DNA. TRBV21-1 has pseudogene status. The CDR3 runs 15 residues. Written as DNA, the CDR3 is TGTGCCAGCAGCAAAGTGGAGGGGGCAGGCCAGCCCCAGCATTTT. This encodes CASSKVEGAGQPQHF.